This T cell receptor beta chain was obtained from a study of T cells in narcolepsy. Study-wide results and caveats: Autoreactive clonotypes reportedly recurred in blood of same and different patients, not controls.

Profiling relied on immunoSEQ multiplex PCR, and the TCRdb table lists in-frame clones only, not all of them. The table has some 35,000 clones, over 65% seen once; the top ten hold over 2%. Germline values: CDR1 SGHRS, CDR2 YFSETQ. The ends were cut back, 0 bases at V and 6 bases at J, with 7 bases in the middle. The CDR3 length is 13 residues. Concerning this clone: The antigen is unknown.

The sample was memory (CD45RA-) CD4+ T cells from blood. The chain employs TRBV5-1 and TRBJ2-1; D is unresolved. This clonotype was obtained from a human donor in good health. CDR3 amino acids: CASSLVTGNEQFF. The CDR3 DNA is TGCGCCAGCAGCTTGGTAACGGGCAATGAGCAGTTCTTC. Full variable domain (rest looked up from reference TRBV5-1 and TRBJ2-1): KAGVTQTPRYLIKTRGQQVTLSCSPISGHRSVSWYQQTPGQGLQFLFEYFSETQRNKGNFPGRFSGRQFSNSRSEMNVSTLELGDSALYLCASSLVTGNEQFFGPGTRLTVL.